This TCR beta chain is drawn from a study of blood T cell repertoires in COVID-19. Study-level background: Samples came from the United States, Italy and Spain, spanning acute and convalescent COVID-19.

CDR1 and CDR2 (germline): SQVTM, ANQGSEA. The CDR3 consists of 15 residues. V lost 4 bases and J lost 8, with 20 bases in between. TCRdb's copy holds only in-frame clones and misses some; the assay was immunoSEQ multiplex PCR. The sample has more than 450,000 clones, 87% seen once. This TCR was recovered from a woman aged 18-35 years who had recovered from COVID-19. The source material was PBMCs or T cells enriched from blood (not recorded which). This sequence joins TRBV29-1 and TRBJ1-4; D gene uncertain. The CDR3 DNA reads as TGCAGCGTTGCCTTCTCGGGGTCTGGGAGAGAAAAACTGTTTTTT. It translates to CSVAFSGSGREKLFF.